One and the same sample provided the 27 T cell receptor beta chains below, sequenced in a study of radiotherapy plus CTLA-4 blockade in lung cancer. TCRdb's table, derived via immunoSEQ multiplex PCR, lists solely in-frame clones and lacks some. The sample has about 88,000 clones; about 78% are singletons. This specimen was peripheral blood, taken from a patient treated with radiotherapy plus ipilimumab. These receptors all stem from a human donor with non-small cell lung cancer that progressed on radiotherapy plus ipilimumab.

This chain connects TRBV14 to TRBJ1-1; D gene ambiguous. Per the germline V gene, CDR1 is SGHDN and CDR2 is FVKESK. The CDR3 has 12 residues. Trimming left V 6 bases short and J 6 bases short, with 11 bases between. The CDR3 DNA reads as TGTGCCAGCAGTCCTCCTGGCGCTGAAGCTTTCTTT. Encoded protein: CASSPPGAEAFF.

The chain uses TRBV5-4 and TRBJ2-1; TRBD1 is a possible D gene (5 bases). Germline lookup yields CDR1 SGHNT and CDR2 YYREEE (reference sequence). The CDR3 is 16 residues long. Trimming shortened V by 4 bases and J by 1 base, and 15 bases separated the two germline ends. DNA of the CDR3: TGTGCCAGCAGCCCTCAGGGTGGTGGGTCCTACAATGAGCAGTTCTTC. It yields the protein CASSPQGGGSYNEQFF.

The chain employs TRBV18 and TRBJ1-5, with D unresolved. This CDR3 has 13 amino acids. Germline V gene lookup returns CDR1 KGHSH and CDR2 LQKENI. V gave up 2 bases and J gave up 8 bases, with 10 bases separating them. The CDR3: CASSPSLSEPQHF. The CDR3 bases are TGTGCCAGCTCACCATCCCTGTCAGAGCCCCAGCATTTT.

The CDR3 DNA reads TGTGCCAGCAGTGAAAACGGCCTATATGGCTACACCTTC. Its translation is CASSENGLYGYTF. This chain links TRBV2 with TRBJ1-2; D uncertain. Trimming pared 2 bases from V and 5 bases from J, leaving 9 bases between. This CDR3 comprises 13 residues. Germline CDR1 reads SNHLY; CDR2 reads FYNNEI.

This clone was counted only a few times. V is TRBV6-5 and J is TRBJ1-2; D gene unclear. The CDR3 spans 12 residues. Between the trimmed V and J ends, which lost 11 bases and 1 base, there was a span of 11 bases. The germline gives CDR1 MNHEY, CDR2 SVGAGI. The CDR3 sequence: CAVTPNNYGYTF. CDR3 DNA: TGTGCCGTGACACCGAATAACTATGGCTACACCTTC.

This chain links TRBV9 with TRBJ2-1; tentatively, D is TRBD1 or TRBD2 (5 bases each). CDR3 length equals 15 residues. Trimming removed 4 bases at V and 2 bases at J, with 13 bases between. Per germline, CDR1 SGDLS and CDR2 YYNGEE. The chain's CDR3 is CASSPSGRAYNEQFF. The CDR3 nucleotides are TGTGCCAGCAGCCCTTCGGGGCGGGCCTACAATGAGCAGTTCTTC.

This chain uses TRBV5-1 with TRBJ2-1; D unresolved. Germline V gives CDR1 SGHRS, CDR2 YFSETQ. CDR3 length equals 13 residues. The V and J ends lost 0 bases and 6 bases respectively, with 7 bases between them. The CDR3 region is CASSLVEGNEQFF. The DNA of the CDR3 is TGCGCCAGCAGCTTGGTAGAAGGCAATGAGCAGTTCTTC.

The chain uses TRBV7-9 and TRBJ2-5; possible D gene TRBD2, 6 bases. Germline-derived CDR1 and CDR2 are SEHNR and FQNEAQ (reference sequence). The CDR3 consists of 12 residues. V gave up 8 bases and J gave up 4 bases, with 11 bases separating them. CDR3 sequence reads: CASARGRETQYF. CDR3 in DNA: TGTGCCAGCGCCCGGGGGAGAGAGACCCAGTACTTC.

The chain recombines TRBV19 with TRBJ2-6; D may be TRBD2 (6 bases). The V gene lost 0 bases and the J gene lost 4 bases, with 10 bases spanning the gap. Looked up from germline, CDR1 is LNHDA and CDR2 is SQIVND (reference sequence). This CDR3 is 16 amino acids long. The CDR3 DNA reads as TGTGCCAGTAGTATAGATCCGGGGGACGGGGCCAACGTCCTGACTTTC. This sequence encodes CASSIDPGDGANVLTF.

This rearrangement joins TRBV6-5 to TRBJ1-4, with D perhaps TRBD1 (5 bases). The V and J ends lost 2 bases and 7 bases respectively, with 14 bases between them. The CDR3 spans 15 residues. CDR1 and CDR2 (germline): MNHEY, SVGAGI. CDR3 in amino acids: CASSYIRGGGEKLFF. Written as DNA, the CDR3 is TGTGCCAGCAGTTACATTAGGGGCGGAGGTGAAAAACTGTTTTTT.

This rearrangement joins TRBV10-1 to TRBJ2-7; no definite D call. This CDR3 spans 13 amino acids. Deletions cut 6 bases from V and 3 bases from J, with 12 bases between. The germline CDR1 and CDR2 sequences are WNHNN and SYGVQD (reference sequence). CDR3 protein: CASSASTDYEQYF. The DNA of the CDR3 is TGCGCCAGCAGCGCCTCCACCGACTACGAGCAGTACTTC.

The genes are TRBV7-6 and TRBJ1-2; 7 nucleotides align to TRBD1. Trimming at V came to 5 bases and at J to 4 bases, leaving 10 bases not matched to a gene. The germline gives CDR1 SGHVS, CDR2 FNYEAQ. The CDR3 has 15 amino acids. In DNA form, the CDR3 reads TGTGCCAGCAGCCCAGGGACAGCTCCATCCTATGGCTACACCTTC. Encoded protein: CASSPGTAPSYGYTF.

CDR3 region: CASSKLTRGAEAFF. CDR3 bases: TGTGCCAGCAGCAAATTAACAAGGGGGGCTGAAGCTTTCTTT. This chain connects TRBV7-9 to TRBJ1-1, with D possibly TRBD1 on 6 matching bases. Germline V lookup: CDR1 SEHNR, CDR2 FQNEAQ (reference sequence). V was trimmed by 5 bases and J by 6 bases, leaving 16 bases between them. The CDR3 runs 14 residues.

In its sample, this clone ranks as medium-sized. This chain connects TRBV27 to TRBJ1-5; 8 nucleotides line up with TRBD1. V dropped 8 bases and J dropped 3; count of bases not matched to a gene: 15. CDR1 MNHEY and CDR2 SMNVEV come from the germline V gene (reference sequence). This CDR3 is 17 amino acids long. DNA of the CDR3: TGTGCCAGCGGGCCCGTGGACAGGGTGGGCGTCAATCAGCCCCAGCATTTT. Encoded protein: CASGPVDRVGVNQPQHF.

CDR3 region: CASSSRPIVNSPLHF. Written as DNA, the CDR3 is TGTGCCAGCAGTTCCCGACCTATAGTTAATTCACCCCTCCACTTT. The chain recombines TRBV27 with TRBJ1-6; D is ambiguous. V was clipped by 4 bases and J by 6 bases, with 13 bases between them. CDR3 length: 15 amino acids. Germline V gene lookup returns CDR1 MNHEY and CDR2 SMNVEV (reference sequence).

Written as DNA, the CDR3 is TGTGCCAGCAGCAAAGAGGGGGGGACTGAAGCTTTCTTT. It yields the protein CASSKEGGTEAFF. V usage is TRBV9 and J usage is TRBJ1-1, with D tentatively TRBD1 (6 bases). V shed 4 bases and J shed 5 bases, with 12 bases lying between them. CDR3 length equals 13 residues. CDR1 is SGDLS, CDR2 YYNGEE, per germline.

The chain combines TRBV2 with TRBJ2-3; TRBD2 aligns across 9 bases. The germline V gene encodes CDR1 SNHLY and CDR2 FYNNEI. J was trimmed by 6 bases and V by 6 bases; bases with no gene match: 7. The CDR3 consists of 14 residues. CDR3 amino acids: CASSQAGGRDTQYF. The CDR3 DNA reads as TGTGCCAGCAGCCAAGCGGGGGGTAGGGATACGCAGTATTTT.

This clone was observed once. This rearrangement joins TRBV27 to TRBJ2-7; TRBD2 aligns across 10 bases. From germline, CDR1 is MNHEY and CDR2 SMNVEV (reference sequence). The CDR3 length is 15 residues. The ends lost 0 bases at V and 6 bases at J; junction bases unmatched: 5. The CDR3 DNA follows: TGTGCCAGCAGTTTATCGAAAACTAGCGGGACCGAGCAGTACTTC. As protein: CASSLSKTSGTEQYF.

The V gene is TRBV7-8, the J gene TRBJ2-1; 11 nucleotides align to TRBD2. Germline V CDR1 and CDR2: SGHVS, FQNEAQ. The V and J ends lost 2 bases and 4 bases, in that order; junction bases with no gene match: 7. This CDR3 is 17 amino acids long. CDR3 region: CASSLRSSGRAYNEQFF. The CDR3 bases are TGTGCCAGCAGCTTACGTAGTAGCGGGAGGGCTTACAATGAGCAGTTCTTC.

The chain has TRBV4-2 and TRBJ2-3; D might be TRBD2 (6 bases). Per the germline V gene, CDR1 is LGHNA and CDR2 is YNFKEQ. Trimming took 1 base from V and 4 from J, leaving 12 bases between them. The CDR3 is 15 amino acids. As DNA, the CDR3 is TGTGCCAGCAGCCAAGTAGCGGTAGTGCCAGATACGCAGTATTTT. Protein sequence: CASSQVAVVPDTQYF.

J is TRBJ2-7 and V is TRBV4-3; TRBD1 aligns across 9 bases. The CDR3 spans 14 residues. V was pared by 5 bases and J by 4 bases, with 6 bases of the junction left unmatched. The V gene's germline CDR1 is LGHNA and CDR2 YSLEER. In nucleotides, the CDR3 is TGCGCCAGCAGCGATCAGACAGGGGGATACGAGCAGTACTTC. This codes for CASSDQTGGYEQYF.

Concerning this clone: Germline and junction disagree at one end, which may indicate a read error. J is TRBJ1-1 and V is TRBV5-1; possible D gene TRBD1, 5 bases. The CDR3 runs 13 residues. The germline gives CDR1 SGHRS, CDR2 YFSETQ. The CDR3 coding sequence is TGCGCCGGCAGCCAGACAGTGAACACTGAAGCTTTCTTT. Translated: CAGSQTVNTEAFF.

This clone was seen just once. The chain is built from TRBV5-4 and TRBJ1-2, with a possible D match to TRBD1 (5 bases). This CDR3 contains 13 residues. The V gene lost 1 base and the J gene lost 5 bases, with 9 bases spanning the gap. The V gene's germline CDR1 is SGHNT and CDR2 YYREEE (reference sequence). CDR3 DNA sequence: TGTGCCAGCAGCTTGCCGACAGAGTATGGCTACACCTTC. This encodes CASSLPTEYGYTF.

This chain links TRBV11-2 with TRBJ1-1; TRBD1 aligns across 8 bases. There are 14 residues in the CDR3. Per the germline V gene, CDR1 is SGHAT and CDR2 is FQNNGV. The junction had 6 bases not matched to a gene; V was cut back by 5 bases and J by 4 bases. Written as DNA, the CDR3 is TGTGCCAGCAGCGGCTCACAGGGGGGCACTGAAGCTTTCTTT. Protein: CASSGSQGGTEAFF.

This clone has only one observation. V is TRBV9 and J is TRBJ1-1; 8 nucleotides line up with TRBD1. J gave up 2 bases and V 4 bases, and 4 bases lay outside the gene matches. This CDR3 contains 14 residues. The germline gives CDR1 SGDLS, CDR2 YYNGEE. CDR3 bases: TGTGCCAGCAGCCGACAGGGGCGAAACACTGAAGCTTTCTTT. Protein product: CASSRQGRNTEAFF.

The CDR3 loop reads CASSLGHLYEQYF. CDR3 sequence (DNA): TGTGCCAGCAGCTTAGGGCACCTCTACGAGCAGTACTTC. The chain combines TRBV11-2 with TRBJ2-7, with no clear D. V was trimmed by 1 base and J by 3 bases, leaving 7 bases between them. CDR1 and CDR2 from the germline V gene are SGHAT and FQNNGV. The CDR3 contains 13 residues.

Written as DNA, the CDR3 is TGTGCCAGCAGCTACCGATTTCAGCCAACTAAAGAGACCCAGTACTTC. It encodes CASSYRFQPTKETQYF. This rearrangement joins TRBV11-2 to TRBJ2-5; no definite D call. There are 16 residues in the CDR3. Trimming pared 4 bases from V and 3 bases from J, leaving 18 bases between. Germline lookup yields CDR1 SGHAT and CDR2 FQNNGV.